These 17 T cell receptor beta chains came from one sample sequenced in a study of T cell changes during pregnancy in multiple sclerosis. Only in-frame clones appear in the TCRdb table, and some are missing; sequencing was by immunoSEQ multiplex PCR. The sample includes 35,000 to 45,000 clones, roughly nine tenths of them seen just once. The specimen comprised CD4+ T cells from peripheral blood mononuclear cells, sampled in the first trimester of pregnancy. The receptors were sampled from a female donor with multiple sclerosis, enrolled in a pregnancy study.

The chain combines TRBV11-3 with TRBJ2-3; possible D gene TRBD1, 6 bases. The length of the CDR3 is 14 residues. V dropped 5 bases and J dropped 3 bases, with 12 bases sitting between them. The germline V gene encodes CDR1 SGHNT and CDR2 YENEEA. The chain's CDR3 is CASSPRGRTDTQYF. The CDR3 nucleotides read TGTGCCAGCAGCCCCAGGGGTCGTACAGATACGCAGTATTTT.

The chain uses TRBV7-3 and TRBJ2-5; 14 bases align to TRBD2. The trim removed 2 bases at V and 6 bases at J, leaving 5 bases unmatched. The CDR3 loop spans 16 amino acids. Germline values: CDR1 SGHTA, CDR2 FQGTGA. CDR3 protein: CASSLYGTSGRKTQYF. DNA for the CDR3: TGTGCCAGCAGCTTATATGGGACTAGCGGGAGAAAGACCCAGTACTTC.

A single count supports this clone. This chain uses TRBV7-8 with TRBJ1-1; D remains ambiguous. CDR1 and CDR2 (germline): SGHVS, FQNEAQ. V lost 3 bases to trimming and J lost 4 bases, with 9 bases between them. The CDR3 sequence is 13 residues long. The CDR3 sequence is CASSFRGRTEAFF. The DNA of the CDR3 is TGTGCCAGCAGCTTTCGGGGTCGCACTGAAGCTTTCTTT. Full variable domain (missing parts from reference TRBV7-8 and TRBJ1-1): GAGVSQSPRYKVAKRGQDVALRCDPISGHVSLFWYQQALGQGPEFLTYFQNEAQLDKSGLPSDRFFAERPEGSVSTLKIQRTQQEDSAVYLCASSFRGRTEAFFGQGTRLTVV.

CDR3: CASSLTQGGGQPQHF. The CDR3 DNA is TGTGCCAGCAGTTTGACACAGGGTGGTGGTCAGCCCCAGCATTTT. The gene calls are TRBV28 and TRBJ1-5; perhaps TRBD1 as D (6 bases). V lost 3 bases and J 6 bases, leaving 15 bases between the germline ends. The CDR3 runs to 15 residues. Germline loops: CDR1 MDHEN, CDR2 SYDVKM.

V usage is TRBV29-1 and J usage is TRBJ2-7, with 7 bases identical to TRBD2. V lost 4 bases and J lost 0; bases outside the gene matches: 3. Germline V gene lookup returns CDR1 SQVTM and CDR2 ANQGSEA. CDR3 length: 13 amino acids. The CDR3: CSVGGGSSYEQYF. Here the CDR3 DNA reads TGCAGCGTTGGGGGGGGGAGCTCCTACGAGCAGTACTTC.

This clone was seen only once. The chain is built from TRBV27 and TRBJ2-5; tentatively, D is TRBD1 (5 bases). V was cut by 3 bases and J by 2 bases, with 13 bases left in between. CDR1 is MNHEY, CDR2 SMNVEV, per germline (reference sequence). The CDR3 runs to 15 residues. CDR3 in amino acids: CASSFEGAKQETQYF. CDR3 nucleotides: TGTGCCAGCAGTTTTGAAGGGGCCAAACAAGAGACCCAGTACTTC.

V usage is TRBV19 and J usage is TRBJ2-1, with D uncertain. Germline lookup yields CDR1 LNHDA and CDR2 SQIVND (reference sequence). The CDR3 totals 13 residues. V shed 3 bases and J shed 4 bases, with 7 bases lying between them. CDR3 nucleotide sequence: TGTGCCAGTAGTATCTCGTTGTACAATGAGCAGTTCTTC. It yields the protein CASSISLYNEQFF.

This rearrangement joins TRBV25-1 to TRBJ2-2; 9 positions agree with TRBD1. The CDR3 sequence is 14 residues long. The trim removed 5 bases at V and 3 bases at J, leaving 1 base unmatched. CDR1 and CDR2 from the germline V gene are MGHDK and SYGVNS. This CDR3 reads CASSRQGDTGELFF. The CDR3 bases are TGTGCCAGCAGTCGACAGGGGGACACCGGGGAGCTGTTTTTT.

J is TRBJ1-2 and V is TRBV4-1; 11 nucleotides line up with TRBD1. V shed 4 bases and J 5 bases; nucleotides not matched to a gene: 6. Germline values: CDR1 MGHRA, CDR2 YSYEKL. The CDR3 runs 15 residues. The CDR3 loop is CASSPGQGASYGYTF. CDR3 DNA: TGCGCCAGCAGCCCTGGACAGGGGGCTTCTTATGGCTACACCTTC.

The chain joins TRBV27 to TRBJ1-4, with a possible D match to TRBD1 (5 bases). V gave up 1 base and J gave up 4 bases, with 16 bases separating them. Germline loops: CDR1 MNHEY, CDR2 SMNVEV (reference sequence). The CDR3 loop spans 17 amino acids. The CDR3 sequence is CASSLYPPTGLNEKLFF. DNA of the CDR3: TGTGCCAGCAGTTTATACCCCCCCACGGGACTTAATGAAAAACTGTTTTTT.

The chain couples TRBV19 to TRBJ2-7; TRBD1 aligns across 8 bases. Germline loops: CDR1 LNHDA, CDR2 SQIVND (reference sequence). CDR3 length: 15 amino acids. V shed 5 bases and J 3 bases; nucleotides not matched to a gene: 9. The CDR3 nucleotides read TGTGCCAGTAGTCAGGGACAGGCACCCAGCTACGAGCAGTACTTC. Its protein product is CASSQGQAPSYEQYF. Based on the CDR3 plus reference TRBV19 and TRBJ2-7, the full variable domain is DGGITQSPKYLFRKEGQNVTLSCEQNLNHDAMYWYRQDPGQGLRLIYYSQIVNDFQKGDIAEGYSVSREKKESFPLTVTSAQKNPTAFYLCASSQGQAPSYEQYFGPGTRLTVT.

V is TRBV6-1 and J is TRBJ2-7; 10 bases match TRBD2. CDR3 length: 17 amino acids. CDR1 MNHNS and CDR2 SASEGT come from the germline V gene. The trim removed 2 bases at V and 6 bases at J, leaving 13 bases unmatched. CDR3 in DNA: TGTGCCAGCAGTGAATTGACGTGGCTAGCGGGAGAAGGCGAGCAGTACTTC. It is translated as CASSELTWLAGEGEQYF.

CDR3 residues: CASSSLRDRVGYTF. CDR3 nucleotide sequence: TGTGCCAGCAGCTCCCTCCGGGACAGGGTTGGCTACACCTTC. This chain joins TRBV11-2 and TRBJ1-2; 9 bases are a match to TRBD1. V trimming: 4 bases; J trimming: 7 bases; junction bases outside the gene matches: 7. CDR3 length: 14 amino acids. Germline V gene data show CDR1 as SGHAT and CDR2 as FQNNGV.

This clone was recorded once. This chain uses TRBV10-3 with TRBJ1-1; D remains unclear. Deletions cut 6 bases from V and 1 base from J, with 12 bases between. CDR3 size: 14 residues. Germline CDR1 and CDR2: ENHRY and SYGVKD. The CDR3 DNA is TGTGCCATCAGGCCGGGTGAAGGGAACACTGAAGCTTTCTTT. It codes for CAIRPGEGNTEAFF.

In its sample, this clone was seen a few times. The CDR3 reads CASSSGTSGRVETQYF. CDR3 DNA: TGTGCCAGCAGCTCCGGGACTAGCGGGAGGGTCGAGACCCAGTACTTC. The chain links TRBV9 to TRBJ2-5, with 16 bases matching TRBD2. Losses at the gene ends were 4 bases for V and 5 bases for J; bases not matched to a gene: 5. The germline gives CDR1 SGDLS, CDR2 YYNGEE. The CDR3 contains 16 residues.

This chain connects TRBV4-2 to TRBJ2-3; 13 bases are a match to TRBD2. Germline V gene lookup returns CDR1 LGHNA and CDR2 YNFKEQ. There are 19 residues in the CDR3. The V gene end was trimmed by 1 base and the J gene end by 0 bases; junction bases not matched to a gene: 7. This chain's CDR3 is CASSQVRTSGSTSTDTQYF. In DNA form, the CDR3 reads TGTGCCAGCAGCCAAGTTCGGACTAGCGGGAGTACTAGCACAGATACGCAGTATTTT.

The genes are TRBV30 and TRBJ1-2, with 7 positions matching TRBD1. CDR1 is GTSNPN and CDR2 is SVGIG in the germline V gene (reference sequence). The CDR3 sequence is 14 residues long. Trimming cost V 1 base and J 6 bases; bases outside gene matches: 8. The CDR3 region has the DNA TGTGCCTGGAGTGGAGCAAGGGGGCGAGATGGCTACACCTTC. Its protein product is CAWSGARGRDGYTF.